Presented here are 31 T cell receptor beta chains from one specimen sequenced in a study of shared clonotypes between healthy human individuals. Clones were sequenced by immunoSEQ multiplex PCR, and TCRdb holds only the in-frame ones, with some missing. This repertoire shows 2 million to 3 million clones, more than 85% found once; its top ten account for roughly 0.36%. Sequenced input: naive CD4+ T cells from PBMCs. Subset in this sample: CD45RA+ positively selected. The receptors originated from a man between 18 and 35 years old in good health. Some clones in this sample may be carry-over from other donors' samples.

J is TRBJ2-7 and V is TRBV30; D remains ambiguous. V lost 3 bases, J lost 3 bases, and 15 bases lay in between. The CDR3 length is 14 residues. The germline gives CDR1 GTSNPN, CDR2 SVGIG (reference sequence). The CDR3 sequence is CAWSGGYVGYEQYF. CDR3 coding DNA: TGTGCCTGGAGCGGTGGGTACGTGGGCTACGAGCAGTACTTC.

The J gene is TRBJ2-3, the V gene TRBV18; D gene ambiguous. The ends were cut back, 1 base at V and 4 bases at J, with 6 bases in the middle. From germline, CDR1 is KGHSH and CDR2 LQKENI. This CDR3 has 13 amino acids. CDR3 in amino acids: CASSPRVPDTQYF. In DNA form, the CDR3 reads TGTGCCAGCTCACCACGGGTCCCAGATACGCAGTATTTT.

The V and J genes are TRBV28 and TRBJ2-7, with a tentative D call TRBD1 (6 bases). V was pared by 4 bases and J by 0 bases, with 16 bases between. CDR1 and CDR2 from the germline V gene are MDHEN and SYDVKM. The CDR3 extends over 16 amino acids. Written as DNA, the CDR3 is TGTGCCAGCAGTTCCGCCACAGGGACGAGCTCCTACGAGCAGTACTTC. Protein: CASSSATGTSSYEQYF.

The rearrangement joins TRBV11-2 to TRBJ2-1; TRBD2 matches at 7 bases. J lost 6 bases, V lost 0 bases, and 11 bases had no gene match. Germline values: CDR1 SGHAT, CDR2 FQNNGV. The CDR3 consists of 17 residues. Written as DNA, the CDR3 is TGTGCCAGCAGCTTAGATCATGGGAGCGGGGCCATCAATGAGCAGTTCTTC. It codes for CASSLDHGSGAINEQFF.

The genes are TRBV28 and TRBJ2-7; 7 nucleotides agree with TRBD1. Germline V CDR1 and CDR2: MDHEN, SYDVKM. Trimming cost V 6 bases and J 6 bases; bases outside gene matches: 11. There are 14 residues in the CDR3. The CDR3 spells CASRIGHPGGEQYF. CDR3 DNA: TGTGCCAGCAGGATAGGACACCCAGGGGGCGAGCAGTACTTC.

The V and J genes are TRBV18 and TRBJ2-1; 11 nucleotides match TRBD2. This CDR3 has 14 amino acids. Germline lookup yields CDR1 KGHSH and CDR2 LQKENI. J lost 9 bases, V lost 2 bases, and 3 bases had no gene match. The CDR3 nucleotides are TGTGCCAGCTCACCAGGGACTAGCGGCTTTGAGCAGTTCTTC. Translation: CASSPGTSGFEQFF.

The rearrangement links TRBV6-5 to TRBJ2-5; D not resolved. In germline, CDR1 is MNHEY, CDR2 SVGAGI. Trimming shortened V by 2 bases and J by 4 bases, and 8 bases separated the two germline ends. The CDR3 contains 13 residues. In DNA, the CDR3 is TGTGCCAGCAGTTACCAACGTCGAGAGACCCAGTACTTC. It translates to CASSYQRRETQYF.

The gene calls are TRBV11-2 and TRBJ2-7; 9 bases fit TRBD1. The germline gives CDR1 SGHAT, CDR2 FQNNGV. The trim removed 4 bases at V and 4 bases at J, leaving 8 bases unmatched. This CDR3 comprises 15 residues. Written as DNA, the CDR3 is TGTGCCAGCAGCTACGGAACAGGGGGCGATTACGAGCAGTACTTC. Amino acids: CASSYGTGGDYEQYF.

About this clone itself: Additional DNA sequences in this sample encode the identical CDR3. The CDR3 DNA reads TGTGCCAGCAGTGCACCACCCTACGAGCAGTACTTC. Its translation is CASSAPPYEQYF. This chain connects TRBV6-1 to TRBJ2-7, with D uncertain. CDR3 length equals 12 residues. Germline lookup yields CDR1 MNHNS and CDR2 SASEGT. The V end was cut by 4 bases, the J end by 2 bases, with 6 bases between.

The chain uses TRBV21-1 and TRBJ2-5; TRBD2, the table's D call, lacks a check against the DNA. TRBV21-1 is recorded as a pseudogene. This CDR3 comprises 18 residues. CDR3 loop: CASSKALYLAGSGKTQYF. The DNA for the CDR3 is TGTGCCAGCAGCAAAGCCCTCTATCTAGCGGGCTCAGGAAAGACCCAGTACTTC.

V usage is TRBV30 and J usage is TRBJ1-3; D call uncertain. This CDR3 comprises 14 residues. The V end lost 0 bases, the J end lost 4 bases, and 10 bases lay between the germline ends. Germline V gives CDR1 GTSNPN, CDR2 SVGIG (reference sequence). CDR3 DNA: TGTGCCTGGAGTGTACCGGCAGCCGGAAACACCATATATTTT. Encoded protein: CAWSVPAAGNTIYF.

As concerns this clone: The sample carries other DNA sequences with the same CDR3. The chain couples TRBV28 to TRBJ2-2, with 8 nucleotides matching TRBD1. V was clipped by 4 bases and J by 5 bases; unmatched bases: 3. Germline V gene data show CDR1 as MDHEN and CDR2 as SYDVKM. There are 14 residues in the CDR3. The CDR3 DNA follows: TGTGCCAGCAGTTCCGGACAGGGAACCGGGGAGCTGTTTTTT. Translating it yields CASSSGQGTGELFF.

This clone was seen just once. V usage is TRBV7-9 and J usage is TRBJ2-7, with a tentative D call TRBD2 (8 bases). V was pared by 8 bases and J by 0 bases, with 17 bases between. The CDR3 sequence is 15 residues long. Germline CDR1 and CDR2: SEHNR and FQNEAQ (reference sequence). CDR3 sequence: CASARGGTASYEQYF. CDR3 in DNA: TGTGCCAGCGCCCGGGGGGGGACAGCCTCCTACGAGCAGTACTTC.

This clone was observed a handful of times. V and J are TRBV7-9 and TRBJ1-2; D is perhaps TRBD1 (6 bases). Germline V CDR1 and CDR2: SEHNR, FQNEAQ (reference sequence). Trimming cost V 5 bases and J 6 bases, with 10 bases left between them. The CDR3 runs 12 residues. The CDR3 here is CASSLQGNGYTF. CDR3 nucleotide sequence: TGTGCCAGCAGCCTCCAGGGGAATGGCTACACCTTC.

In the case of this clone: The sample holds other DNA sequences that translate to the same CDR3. Written as DNA, the CDR3 is TGTGCCAGCAGCTTAGCTAGCACAGATACGCAGTATTTT. This sequence encodes CASSLASTDTQYF. This chain connects TRBV7-9 to TRBJ2-3; unclear D gene. The CDR3 has 13 amino acids. Germline assignment: CDR1 SEHNR and CDR2 FQNEAQ (reference sequence). Trimming stripped 0 bases from V and 0 bases from J, with 1 base between.

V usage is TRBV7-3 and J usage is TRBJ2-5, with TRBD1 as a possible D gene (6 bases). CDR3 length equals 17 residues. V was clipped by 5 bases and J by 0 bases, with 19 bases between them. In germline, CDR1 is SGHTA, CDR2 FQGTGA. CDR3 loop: CASSPRGGAVYQETQYF. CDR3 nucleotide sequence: TGTGCCAGCAGCCCCCGAGGGGGAGCGGTGTACCAAGAGACCCAGTACTTC.

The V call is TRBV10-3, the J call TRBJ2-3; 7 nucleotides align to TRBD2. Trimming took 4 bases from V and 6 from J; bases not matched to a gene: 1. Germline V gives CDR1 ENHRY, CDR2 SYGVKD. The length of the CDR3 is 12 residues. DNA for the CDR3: TGTGCCATCAGTGGGCGGGGGGATACGCAGTATTTT. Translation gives CAISGRGDTQYF.

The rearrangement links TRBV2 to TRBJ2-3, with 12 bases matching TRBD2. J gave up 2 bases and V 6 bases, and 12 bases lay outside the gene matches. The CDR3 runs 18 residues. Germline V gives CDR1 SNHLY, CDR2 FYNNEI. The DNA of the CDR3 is TGTGCCAGCAGCGCCCCCGGACTAGCGGGATCAACCACAGATACGCAGTATTTT. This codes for CASSAPGLAGSTTDTQYF.

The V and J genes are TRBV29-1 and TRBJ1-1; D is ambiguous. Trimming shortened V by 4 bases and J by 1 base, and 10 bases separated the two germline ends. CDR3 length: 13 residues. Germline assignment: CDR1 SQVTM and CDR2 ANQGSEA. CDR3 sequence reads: CSVGLWENTEAFF. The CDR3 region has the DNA TGCAGCGTTGGGCTTTGGGAGAACACTGAAGCTTTCTTT.

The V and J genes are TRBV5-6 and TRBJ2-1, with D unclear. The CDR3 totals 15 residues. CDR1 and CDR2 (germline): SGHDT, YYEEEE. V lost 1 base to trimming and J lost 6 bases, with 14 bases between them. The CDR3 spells CASSLTGLERNEQFF. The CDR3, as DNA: TGTGCCAGCAGCTTGACGGGTTTGGAGCGCAATGAGCAGTTCTTC.

In DNA form, the CDR3 reads TGTGCCAGCAGCCGTCTTACTCGACAGGGTTACGAGCAGTACTTC. Translation: CASSRLTRQGYEQYF. The chain employs TRBV5-6 and TRBJ2-7; 7 nucleotides line up with TRBD1. Trimming took 4 bases from V and 4 from J; bases not matched to a gene: 11. The length of the CDR3 is 15 residues. Germline CDR1 and CDR2: SGHDT and YYEEEE. Together with reference TRBV5-6 and TRBJ2-7, the CDR3 gives the full variable domain: DAGVTQSPTHLIKTRGQQVTLRCSPKSGHDTVSWYQQALGQGPQFIFQYYEEEERQRGNFPDRFSGHQFPNYSSELNVNALLLGDSALYLCASSRLTRQGYEQYFGPGTRLTVT.

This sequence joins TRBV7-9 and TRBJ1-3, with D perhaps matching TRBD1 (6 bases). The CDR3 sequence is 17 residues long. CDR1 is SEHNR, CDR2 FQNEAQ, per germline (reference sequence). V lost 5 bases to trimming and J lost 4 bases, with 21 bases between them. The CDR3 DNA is TGTGCCAGCAGCGAGAGGTCAGGGGCTAAGGAGGGAAACACCATATATTTT. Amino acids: CASSERSGAKEGNTIYF.

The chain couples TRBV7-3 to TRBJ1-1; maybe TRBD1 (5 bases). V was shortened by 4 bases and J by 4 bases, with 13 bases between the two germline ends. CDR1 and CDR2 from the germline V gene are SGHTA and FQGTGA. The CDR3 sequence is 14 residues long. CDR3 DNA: TGTGCCAGCAGCTCAACCGGGACGTTCACTGAAGCTTTCTTT. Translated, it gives CASSSTGTFTEAFF.

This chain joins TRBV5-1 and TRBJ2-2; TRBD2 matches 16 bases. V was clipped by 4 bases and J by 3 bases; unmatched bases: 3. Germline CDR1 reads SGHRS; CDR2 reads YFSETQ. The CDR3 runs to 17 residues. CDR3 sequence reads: CASSIGTSGRDTGELFF. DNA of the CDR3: TGCGCCAGCAGCATCGGGACTAGCGGGAGGGACACCGGGGAGCTGTTTTTT.

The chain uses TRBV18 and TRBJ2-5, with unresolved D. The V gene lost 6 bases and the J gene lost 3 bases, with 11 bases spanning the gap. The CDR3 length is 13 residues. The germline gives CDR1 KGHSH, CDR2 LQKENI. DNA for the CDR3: TGTGCCAGCTCTCGTGGGTCGGAAGAGACCCAGTACTTC. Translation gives CASSRGSEETQYF.

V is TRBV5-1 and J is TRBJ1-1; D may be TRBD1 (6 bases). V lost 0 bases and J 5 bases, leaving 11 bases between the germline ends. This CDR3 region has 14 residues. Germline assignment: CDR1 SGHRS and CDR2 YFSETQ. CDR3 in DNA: TGCGCCAGCAGCTTGGCCGGGGGGCAGACTGAAGCTTTCTTT. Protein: CASSLAGGQTEAFF.

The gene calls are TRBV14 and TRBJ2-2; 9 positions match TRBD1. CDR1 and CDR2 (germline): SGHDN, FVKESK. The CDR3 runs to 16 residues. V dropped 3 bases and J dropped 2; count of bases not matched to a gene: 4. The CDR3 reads CASSHNRGRNTGELFF. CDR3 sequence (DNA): TGTGCCAGCAGCCATAACAGGGGGCGTAACACCGGGGAGCTGTTTTTT.

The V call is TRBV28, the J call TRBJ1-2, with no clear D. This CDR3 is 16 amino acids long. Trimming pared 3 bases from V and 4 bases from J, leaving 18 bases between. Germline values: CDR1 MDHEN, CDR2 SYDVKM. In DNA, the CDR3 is TGTGCCAGCAGTTTGAAACCCCGCGAACCCCCCTATGGCTACACCTTC. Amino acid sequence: CASSLKPREPPYGYTF.

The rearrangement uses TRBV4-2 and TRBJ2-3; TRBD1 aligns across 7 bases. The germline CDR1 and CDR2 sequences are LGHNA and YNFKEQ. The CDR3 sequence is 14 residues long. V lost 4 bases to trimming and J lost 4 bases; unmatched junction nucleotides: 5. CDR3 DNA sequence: TGTGCCAGCAGCCGGGGGACAGCGGCAGATACGCAGTATTTT. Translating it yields CASSRGTAADTQYF.

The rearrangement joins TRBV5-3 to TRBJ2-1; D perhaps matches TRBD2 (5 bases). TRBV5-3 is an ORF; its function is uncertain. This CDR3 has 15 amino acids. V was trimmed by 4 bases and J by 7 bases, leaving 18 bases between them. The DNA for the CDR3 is TGTGCCAGAAGCCCACTAGGGCTAGCCTTAAATGAGCAGTTCTTC. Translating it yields CARSPLGLALNEQFF.

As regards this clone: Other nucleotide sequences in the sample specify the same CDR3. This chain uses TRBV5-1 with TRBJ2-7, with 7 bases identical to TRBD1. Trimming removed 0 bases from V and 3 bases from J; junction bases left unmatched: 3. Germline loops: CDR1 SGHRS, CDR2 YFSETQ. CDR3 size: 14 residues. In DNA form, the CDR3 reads TGCGCCAGCAGCTTGGGGGACAGTCTCTACGAGCAGTACTTC. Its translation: CASSLGDSLYEQYF.